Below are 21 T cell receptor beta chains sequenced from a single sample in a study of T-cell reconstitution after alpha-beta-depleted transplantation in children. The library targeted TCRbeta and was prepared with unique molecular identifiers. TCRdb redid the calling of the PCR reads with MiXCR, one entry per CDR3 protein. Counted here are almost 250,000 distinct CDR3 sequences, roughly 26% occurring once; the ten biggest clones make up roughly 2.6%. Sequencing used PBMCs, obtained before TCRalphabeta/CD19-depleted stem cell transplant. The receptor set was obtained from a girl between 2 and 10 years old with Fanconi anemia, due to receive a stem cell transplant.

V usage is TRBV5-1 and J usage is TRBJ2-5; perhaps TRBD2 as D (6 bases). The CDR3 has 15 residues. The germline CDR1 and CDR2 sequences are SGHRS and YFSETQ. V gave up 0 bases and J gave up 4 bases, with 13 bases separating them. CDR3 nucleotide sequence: TGCGCCAGCAGCTTGGCGCAGGGAGGTGGAGAGACCCAGTACTTC. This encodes CASSLAQGGGETQYF.

CDR3 in amino acids: CASRFNRLSRTTRSNEQFF. CDR3 DNA sequence: TGTGCAAGTCGCTTTAACCGGCTCTCACGGACTACCCGCTCCAATGAGCAGTTCTTC. This rearrangement joins TRBV12-2 to TRBJ2-1; no check of the table's D call, TRBD2, against the DNA was made. TRBV12-2 is classified as a pseudogene. This CDR3 is 19 amino acids long.

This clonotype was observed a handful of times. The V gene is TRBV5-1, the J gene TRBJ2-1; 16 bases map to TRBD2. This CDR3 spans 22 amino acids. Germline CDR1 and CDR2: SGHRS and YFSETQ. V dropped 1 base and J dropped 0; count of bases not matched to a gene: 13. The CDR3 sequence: CASSLRVRGLAGGKSSYNEQFF. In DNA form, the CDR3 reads TGCGCCAGCAGCTTGAGGGTCCGGGGACTAGCGGGAGGGAAAAGCTCCTACAATGAGCAGTTCTTC.

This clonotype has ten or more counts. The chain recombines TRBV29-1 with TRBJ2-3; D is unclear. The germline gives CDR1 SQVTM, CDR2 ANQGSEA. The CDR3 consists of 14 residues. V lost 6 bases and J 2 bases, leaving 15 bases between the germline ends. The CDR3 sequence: CSVIGAAYTDTQYF. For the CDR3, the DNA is TGCAGCGTCATAGGCGCAGCGTACACAGATACGCAGTATTTT.

The CDR3 reads CASSLIPSREQYF. The CDR3 bases are TGTGCCAGCAGTTTAATCCCTTCCCGCGAGCAGTACTTC. The J gene is TRBJ2-7, the V gene TRBV28; D gene unclear. The CDR3 is made up of 13 amino acids. The germline CDR1 and CDR2 sequences are MDHEN and SYDVKM. V lost 2 bases to trimming and J lost 6 bases, with 11 bases between them.

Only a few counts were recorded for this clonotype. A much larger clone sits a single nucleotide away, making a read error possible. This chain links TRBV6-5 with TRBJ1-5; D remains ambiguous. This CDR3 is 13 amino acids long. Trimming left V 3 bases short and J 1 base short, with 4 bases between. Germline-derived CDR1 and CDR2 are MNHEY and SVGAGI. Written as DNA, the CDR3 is TGTGCCAGCAGTTATTACAGCAATCAGCCCCAGCATTTT. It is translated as CASSYYSNQPQHF.

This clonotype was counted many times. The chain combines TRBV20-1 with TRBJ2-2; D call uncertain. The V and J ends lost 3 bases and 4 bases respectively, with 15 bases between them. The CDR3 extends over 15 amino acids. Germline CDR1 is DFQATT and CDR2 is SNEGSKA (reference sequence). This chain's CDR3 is CSARDPGRGTGELFF. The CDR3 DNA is TGCAGTGCTAGGGACCCTGGCCGCGGCACCGGGGAGCTGTTTTTT.

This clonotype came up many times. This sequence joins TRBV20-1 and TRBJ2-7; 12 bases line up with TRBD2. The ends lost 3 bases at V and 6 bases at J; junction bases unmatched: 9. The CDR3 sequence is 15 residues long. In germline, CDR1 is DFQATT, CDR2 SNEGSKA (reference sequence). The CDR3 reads CSARTSGRAYGEQYF. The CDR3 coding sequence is TGCAGTGCTAGGACTAGCGGGAGAGCCTACGGCGAGCAGTACTTC.

The CDR3 region has the DNA TGTGCCAGCAGTTACCGGGACAGGGACTACGAGCAGTACTTC. Translated: CASSYRDRDYEQYF. This chain joins TRBV2 and TRBJ2-7; 9 bases line up with TRBD1. In germline, CDR1 is SNHLY, CDR2 FYNNEI. The V and J ends lost 5 bases and 3 bases, in that order; junction bases with no gene match: 5. The CDR3 covers 14 residues.

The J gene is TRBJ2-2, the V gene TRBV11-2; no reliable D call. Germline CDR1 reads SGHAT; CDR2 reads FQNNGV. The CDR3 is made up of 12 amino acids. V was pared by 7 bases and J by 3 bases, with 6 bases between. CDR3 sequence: CASISDTGELFF. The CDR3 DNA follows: TGTGCCAGCATTTCGGACACCGGGGAGCTGTTTTTT. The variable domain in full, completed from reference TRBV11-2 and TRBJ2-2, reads EAGVAQSPRYKIIEKRQSVAFWCNPISGHATLYWYQQILGQGPKLLIQFQNNGVVDDSQLPKDRFSAERLKGVDSTLKIQPAKLEDSAVYLCASISDTGELFFGEGSRLTVL.

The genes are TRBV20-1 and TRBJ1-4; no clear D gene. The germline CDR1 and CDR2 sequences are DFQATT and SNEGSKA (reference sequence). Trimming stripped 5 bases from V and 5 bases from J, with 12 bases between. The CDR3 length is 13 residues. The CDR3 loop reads CSAGGKVNEKLFF. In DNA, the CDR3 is TGCAGTGCTGGCGGGAAGGTGAATGAAAAACTGTTTTTT.

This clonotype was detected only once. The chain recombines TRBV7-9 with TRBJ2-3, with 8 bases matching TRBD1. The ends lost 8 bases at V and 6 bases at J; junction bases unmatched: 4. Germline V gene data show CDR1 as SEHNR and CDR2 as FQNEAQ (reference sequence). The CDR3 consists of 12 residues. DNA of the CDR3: TGTGCCAGCCTCAACAGGGGGGATACGCAGTATTTT. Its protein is CASLNRGDTQYF. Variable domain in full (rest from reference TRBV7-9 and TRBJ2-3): DTGVSQNPRHKITKRGQNVTFRCDPISEHNRLYWYRQTLGQGPEFLTYFQNEAQLEKSRLLSDRFSAERPKGSFSTLEIQRTEQGDSAMYLCASLNRGDTQYFGPGTRLTVL.

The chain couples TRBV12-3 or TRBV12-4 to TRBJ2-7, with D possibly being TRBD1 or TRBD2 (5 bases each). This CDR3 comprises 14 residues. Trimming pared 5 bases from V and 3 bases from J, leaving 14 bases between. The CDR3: CASSPREQGYEQYF. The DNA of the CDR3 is TGTGCCAGCAGTCCCAGGGAGCAGGGCTACGAGCAGTACTTC.

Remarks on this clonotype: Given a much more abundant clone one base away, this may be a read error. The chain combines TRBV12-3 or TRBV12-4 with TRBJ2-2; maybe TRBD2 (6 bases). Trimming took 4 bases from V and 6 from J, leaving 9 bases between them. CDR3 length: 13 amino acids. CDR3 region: CASSSWGAGELFF. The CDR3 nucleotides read TGTGCCAGCAGTTCTTGGGGGGCCGGGGAGCTGTTTTTT.

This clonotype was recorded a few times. CDR3 coding DNA: TGCAGCGTTGGCTTCACAGGCTACGAGCAGTACTTC. Protein product: CSVGFTGYEQYF. This chain connects TRBV29-1 to TRBJ2-7, with D possibly TRBD1 on 5 matching bases. This CDR3 has 12 residues. Deletions cut 4 bases from V and 3 bases from J, with 10 bases between. Per germline, CDR1 SQVTM and CDR2 ANQGSEA.

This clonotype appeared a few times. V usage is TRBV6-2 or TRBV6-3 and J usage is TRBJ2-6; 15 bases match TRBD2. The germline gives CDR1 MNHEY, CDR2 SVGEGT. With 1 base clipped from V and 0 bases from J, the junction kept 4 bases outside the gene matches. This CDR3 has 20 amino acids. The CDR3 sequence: CASSYWGLAGGLSGANVLTF. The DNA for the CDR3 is TGTGCCAGCAGTTACTGGGGACTAGCGGGAGGCCTCTCTGGGGCCAACGTCCTGACTTTC.

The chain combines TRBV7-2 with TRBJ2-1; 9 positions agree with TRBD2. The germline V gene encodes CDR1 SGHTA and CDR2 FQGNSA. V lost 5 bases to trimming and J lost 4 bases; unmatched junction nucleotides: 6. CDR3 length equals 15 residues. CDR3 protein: CASSELAGVYNEQFF. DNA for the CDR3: TGTGCCAGCAGCGAACTAGCGGGTGTATACAATGAGCAGTTCTTC.

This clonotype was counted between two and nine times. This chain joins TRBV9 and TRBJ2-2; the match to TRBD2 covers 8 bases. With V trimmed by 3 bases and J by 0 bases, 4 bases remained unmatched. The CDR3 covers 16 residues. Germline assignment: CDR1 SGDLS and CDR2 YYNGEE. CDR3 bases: TGTGCCAGCAGCGGTAGCGGGGCCACGAACACCGGGGAGCTGTTTTTT. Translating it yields CASSGSGATNTGELFF.

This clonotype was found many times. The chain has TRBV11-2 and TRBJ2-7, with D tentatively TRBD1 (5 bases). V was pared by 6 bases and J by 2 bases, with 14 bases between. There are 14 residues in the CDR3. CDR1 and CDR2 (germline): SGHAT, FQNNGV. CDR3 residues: CASSQGRATYEQYF. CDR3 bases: TGTGCCAGCAGTCAAGGCAGGGCAACCTACGAGCAGTACTTC.

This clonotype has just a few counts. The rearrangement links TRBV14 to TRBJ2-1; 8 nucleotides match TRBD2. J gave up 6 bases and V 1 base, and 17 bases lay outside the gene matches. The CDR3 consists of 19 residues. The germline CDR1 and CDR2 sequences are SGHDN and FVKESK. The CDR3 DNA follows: TGTGCCAGCAGCCAAGCCCCCCCCTGGACTAGCCCGGACTTCAATGAGCAGTTCTTC. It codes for CASSQAPPWTSPDFNEQFF.

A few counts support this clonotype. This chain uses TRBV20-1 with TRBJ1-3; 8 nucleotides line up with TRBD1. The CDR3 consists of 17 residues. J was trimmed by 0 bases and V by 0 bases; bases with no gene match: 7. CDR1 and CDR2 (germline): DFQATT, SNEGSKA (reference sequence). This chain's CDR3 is CSARDPSTGGSGNTIYF. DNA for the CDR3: TGCAGTGCTAGAGACCCTAGTACAGGGGGCTCTGGAAACACCATATATTTT.